This T cell receptor (beta chain) was sequenced in a study of CD8 T cells in ankylosing spondylitis. General study findings and limits: A TCR beta motif of 8 or 9 highly homologous variants appeared characteristic of ankylosing spondylitis blood. Enrichment of disease-linked clones was reportedly significant in matched ankylosing spondylitis synovial fluid. Certain motif variants had earlier been reported in reactive arthritis synovial fluid and blood. Relatively rare in peripheral blood, disease-linked clones were also CD8+.

CDR3 length equals 13 residues. Germline V gene lookup returns CDR1 SGHDT and CDR2 YYEEEE. V lost 1 base and J lost 4, with 6 bases in between. This clonotype was seen at least ten times. The antigen is unknown. TCR beta libraries were made by quantitative 5'-RACE with molecular barcodes. Each CDR3 protein gets one entry after TCRdb re-called the 5' RACE reads with MiXCR. This sample has 500,000 to 650,000 distinct CDR3 sequences, with about 5.4% found just once. V is TRBV5-6 and J is TRBJ1-3; no firm D call. The source material was blood, either unsorted or a sorted T cell fraction (not recorded which). The TCR comes from a male donor with ankylosing spondylitis. The DNA of the CDR3 is TGTGCCAGCAGCTTGATAGGAGGAAACACCATATATTTT. This gives the protein CASSLIGGNTIYF.